Listed here are 16 T cell receptor beta chains from one sample, sequenced in a study of vaccination and CD4 T cells after COVID-19. Antigen specificity for these receptors is unknown. Specified treatment: roughly 11-day PBMC culture with coronavirus spike peptide pools or control peptides (ViraFEST assay). Scientists ran DNA taken from cultured CD4+ T cells through the Oncomine TCR Beta short-read assay for sequencing. Via MiXCR, TCRdb re-called the PCR reads, giving one row per CDR3 protein. Among about 11,000 distinct CDR3 sequences listed, roughly 50% were seen once. Material for sequencing was CD4+ T cells from blood, cultured in vitro. These receptors were taken from a human donor who had recovered from COVID-19.

The CDR3 sequence: CAISESGLGSYGYTF. CDR3 sequence (DNA): TGTGCCATCAGTGAGTCAGGCCTCGGGAGCTATGGCTACACCTTC. The chain joins TRBV10-3 to TRBJ1-2; no firm D call. The CDR3 is 15 amino acids. Between the trimmed V and J ends, which lost 0 bases and 4 bases, there was a span of 12 bases. CDR1 ENHRY and CDR2 SYGVKD come from the germline V gene.

This rearrangement joins TRBV29-1 to TRBJ1-2; no firm D call. CDR1 and CDR2 from the germline V gene are SQVTM and ANQGSEA. V gave up 0 bases and J gave up 2 bases, with 1 base separating them. The CDR3 has 11 residues. CDR3 loop: CSVEENYGYTF. In DNA form, the CDR3 reads TGCAGCGTTGAAGAGAACTATGGCTACACCTTC.

The chain combines TRBV4-1 with TRBJ1-2; D is ambiguous. This CDR3 is 14 amino acids long. Germline V lookup: CDR1 MGHRA, CDR2 YSYEKL. The V end was cut by 2 bases, the J end by 2 bases, with 9 bases between. CDR3 amino acids: CASSQFRANYGYTF. The CDR3 nucleotides are TGCGCCAGCAGCCAATTCCGGGCCAACTATGGCTACACCTTC.

The chain uses TRBV21-1 and TRBJ1-5. TRBV21-1 is labeled a pseudogene. This CDR3 spans 17 amino acids. The CDR3 sequence is CASNLQRGRGSNQPQHF. DNA of the CDR3: TGTGCCAGCAACCTGCAGCGGGGAAGGGGTAGCAATCAGCCCCAGCATTTT.

This chain links TRBV12-3 or TRBV12-4 with TRBJ1-5, with D perhaps matching TRBD1 (5 bases). The CDR3 covers 12 residues. The V end was cut by 3 bases, the J end by 6 bases, with 6 bases between. CDR3 sequence (DNA): TGTGCCAGCAGTTTGGGGGGTCAGCCCCAGCATTTT. Its protein is CASSLGGQPQHF.

This clonotype was found once. At one end the junction does not follow the germline gene, possibly because of a read error. This sequence joins TRBV5-1 and TRBJ1-5; D is uncertain. CDR3 length equals 17 residues. Germline V lookup: CDR1 SGHRS, CDR2 YFSETQ. DNA of the CDR3: TGCGCCAGCAGCTTGGGAGTGGGTCAGGCTAGCAATCAGACCCAGCATTTT. Its translation: CASSLGVGQASNQTQHF.

The chain recombines TRBV28 with TRBJ1-2, with D perhaps matching TRBD1 (6 bases). Trimming shortened V by 4 bases and J by 8 bases, and 11 bases separated the two germline ends. The CDR3 consists of 12 residues. From germline, CDR1 is MDHEN and CDR2 SYDVKM. This chain's CDR3 is CASSYRQAGYTF. Here the CDR3 DNA reads TGTGCCAGCAGTTACCGACAGGCGGGCTACACCTTC.

The chain uses TRBV7-9 and TRBJ1-2; TRBD1 aligns across 7 bases. J gave up 6 bases and V 5 bases, and 18 bases lay outside the gene matches. The CDR3 is made up of 17 amino acids. Germline-derived CDR1 and CDR2 are SEHNR and FQNEAQ (reference sequence). CDR3 in amino acids: CASSPGTAGVKDHGYTF. The CDR3 DNA reads as TGTGCCAGCAGCCCCGGGACAGCCGGGGTGAAGGACCATGGCTACACCTTC.

The V and J genes are TRBV29-1 and TRBJ1-2; a weak D match, TRBD1 (6 bases). The CDR3 sequence is 12 residues long. In germline, CDR1 is SQVTM, CDR2 ANQGSEA. V was cut by 5 bases and J by 7 bases, with 14 bases left in between. The CDR3 loop reads CSVWTARSGYTF. The CDR3 DNA reads TGCAGCGTTTGGACAGCTCGTAGTGGCTACACCTTC.

The chain couples TRBV5-1 to TRBJ1-5; the D is unclear. The CDR3 spans 15 residues. CDR1 is SGHRS, CDR2 YFSETQ, per germline. Trimming stripped 0 bases from V and 3 bases from J, with 10 bases between. Here the CDR3 DNA reads TGCGCCAGCAGCTTGGGCGGGAAGGACAATCAGCCCCAGCATTTT. Translating it yields CASSLGGKDNQPQHF.

The chain is built from TRBV11-2 and TRBJ1-1, with D uncertain. The CDR3 is made up of 12 amino acids. The V end lost 4 bases, the J end lost 2 bases, and 5 bases lay between the germline ends. Germline CDR1 SGHAT, CDR2 FQNNGV. The CDR3 DNA reads TGTGCCAGCAGCTCTTCAAACACTGAAGCTTTCTTT. Protein: CASSSSNTEAFF.

The chain is built from TRBV20-1 and TRBJ1-5; no firm D call. Deletions cut 8 bases from V and 6 bases from J, with 26 bases between. The CDR3 totals 16 residues. CDR1 DFQATT and CDR2 SNEGSKA come from the germline V gene (reference sequence). CDR3 loop: CSTPQSRGVDTQPQHF. The CDR3 bases are TGCAGTACTCCGCAAAGTCGGGGAGTTGATACTCAGCCCCAGCATTTT.

A single count supports this clonotype. The chain combines TRBV5-1 with TRBJ2-7, with 12 positions matching TRBD1. The V and J ends lost 0 bases and 1 base, in that order; junction bases with no gene match: 11. This CDR3 region has 19 residues. Germline-derived CDR1 and CDR2 are SGHRS and YFSETQ. CDR3 loop: CASSLGTGTGGVKSYEQYF. The CDR3 DNA reads as TGCGCCAGCAGCTTGGGTACCGGGACAGGGGGCGTTAAATCCTACGAGCAGTACTTC.

This clonotype was picked up one time. The rearrangement links TRBV2 to TRBJ2-1; 13 nucleotides line up with TRBD2. Germline CDR1 SNHLY, CDR2 FYNNEI. V gave up 8 bases and J gave up 10 bases; unmatched junction bases: 11. This CDR3 has 15 residues. CDR3 amino acids: CASVPRLAGGGEQFF. The CDR3 DNA reads TGTGCCAGCGTGCCACGACTAGCGGGAGGAGGGGAGCAGTTCTTC.

This clonotype came up a few times. The chain is built from TRBV6-1 and TRBJ1-5; D is ambiguous. The CDR3 sequence is 15 residues long. The V gene lost 3 bases and the J gene lost 0 bases, with 9 bases spanning the gap. The germline gives CDR1 MNHNS, CDR2 SASEGT. The CDR3 nucleotides read TGTGCCAGCAGTGAGCAGGTTTATAGCAATCAGCCCCAGCATTTT. It is translated as CASSEQVYSNQPQHF.

The chain has TRBV19 and TRBJ2-7; 10 bases map to TRBD1. Germline CDR1 reads LNHDA; CDR2 reads SQIVND (reference sequence). Unmatched junction bases numbered 0, after V lost 4 bases and J lost 3 bases. The CDR3 sequence is 13 residues long. The CDR3 region is CASSRTGGYEQYF. CDR3 nucleotide sequence: TGTGCCAGTAGTAGGACAGGGGGCTACGAGCAGTACTTC.